This T cell receptor beta chain is from a study of T cell responses to AZD1222 COVID-19 vaccine. Per germline, CDR1 MNHNS and CDR2 SASEGT. The CDR3 extends over 13 amino acids. Trimming pared 2 bases from V and 11 bases from J, leaving 13 bases between. Measured with immunoSEQ multiplex PCR; TCRdb has only the in-frame clones, and not every one. Among 100,000 to 150,000 clones listed, approximately 85% were seen once. For this clone: Antigen specificity is unknown.

Study-wide results and limits: Spike-specific TCR breadth and depth were elevated following two AZD1222 doses.

This clonotype was obtained from an adult who received the AZD1222 COVID-19 vaccine. The sequenced sample was peripheral blood, obtained 28 days after the second AZD1222 dose. V gene TRBV6-1 combines with J gene TRBJ1-3; no firm D call. CDR3 coding DNA: TGTGCCAGCAGTGAACCACCCTTGTTATCCATATATTTT. Translation gives CASSEPPLLSIYF.